These T cell receptor beta chains were read from a single sample in a study of blood T cell repertoires in COVID-19. This table comes from immunoSEQ multiplex PCR, and its TCRdb copy is limited to in-frame clones, with some not included. The data contain approximately 140,000 clones, 84% of them seen just once; the ten biggest clones take up 17%. The specimen was peripheral blood. All receptors come from a woman aged 80 or over with acute or convalescent COVID-19. CDR3s include the opening cysteine and the closing phenylalanine or tryptophan. Fields, in order: CDR3 protein, CDR3 DNA, D gene, J gene, clone size, V gene. D genes are given only for firm matches. Clone size is shown for a subset of rows, as once, few, many or a class of expanded clone.

cdr3_aa: CASSPLGGSYNEQFF; cdr3_nt: TGTGCCAGCAGCCCCCTCGGCGGTTCCTACAATGAGCAGTTCTTC; d_call: .; j_call: TRBJ2-1; clone_size: .; v_call: TRBV6-4
cdr3_aa: CASSPRVYGQGAPNYGYTF; cdr3_nt: TGTGCCAGCAGCCCTAGGGTCTATGGACAGGGGGCGCCTAACTATGGCTACACCTTC; d_call: TRBD1; j_call: TRBJ1-2; clone_size: many; v_call: TRBV13
cdr3_aa: CASSLDRGWTEAFF; cdr3_nt: TGCGCCAGCAGCTTGGACAGGGGTTGGACTGAAGCTTTCTTT; d_call: TRBD1; j_call: TRBJ1-1; clone_size: .; v_call: TRBV5-1
cdr3_aa: CASSQSPDCTYEQYF; cdr3_nt: TGCGCCAGCAGTCAATCCCCGGACTGCACCTACGAGCAGTACTTC; d_call: .; j_call: TRBJ2-7; clone_size: .; v_call: TRBV23-1
cdr3_aa: CASSYRTKRGGYNEQFF; cdr3_nt: TGTGCCAGCAGCTACCGAACTAAGCGGGGGGGGTACAATGAGCAGTTCTTC; d_call: TRBD2; j_call: TRBJ2-1; clone_size: .; v_call: TRBV14
cdr3_aa: CSVPQGAGTEAFF; cdr3_nt: TGCAGCGTTCCGCAGGGGGCTGGCACTGAAGCTTTCTTT; d_call: TRBD1; j_call: TRBJ1-1; clone_size: once; v_call: TRBV29-1
cdr3_aa: CASSPETGVGYEQYF; cdr3_nt: TGTGCCAGCTCACCGGAGACGGGAGTAGGGTACGAGCAGTACTTC; d_call: .; j_call: TRBJ2-7; clone_size: few; v_call: TRBV18
cdr3_aa: CSVVIAGANTGELFF; cdr3_nt: TGCAGCGTAGTTATAGCGGGGGCGAACACCGGGGAGCTGTTTTTT; d_call: TRBD2; j_call: TRBJ2-2; clone_size: .; v_call: TRBV29-1
cdr3_aa: CASSLGAGRSTDTQYF; cdr3_nt: TGCGCCAGCAGCTTGGGGGCAGGGCGGAGCACAGATACGCAGTATTTT; d_call: .; j_call: TRBJ2-3; clone_size: .; v_call: TRBV5-1
cdr3_aa: CASSPQGAAGYGYTF; cdr3_nt: TGTGCCAGCAGTCCACAGGGGGCAGCTGGCTATGGCTACACCTTC; d_call: TRBD1; j_call: TRBJ1-2; clone_size: once; v_call: TRBV6-2/TRBV6-3
cdr3_aa: CASSSLGNEKLFF; cdr3_nt: TGCGCCAGCAGCTCCCTAGGTAATGAAAAACTGTTTTTT; d_call: .; j_call: TRBJ1-4; clone_size: few; v_call: TRBV5-1
cdr3_aa: CASSLGQGARTDTQYF; cdr3_nt: TGTGCCAGCAGCCTCGGACAGGGTGCGAGGACAGATACGCAGTATTTT; d_call: TRBD1; j_call: TRBJ2-3; clone_size: .; v_call: TRBV5-8
cdr3_aa: CASGGGQVNNEQFF; cdr3_nt: TGCGCCAGCGGCGGCGGACAGGTGAACAATGAGCAGTTCTTC; d_call: TRBD1; j_call: TRBJ2-1; clone_size: .; v_call: TRBV5-1
cdr3_aa: CASSWTGNEKLFF; cdr3_nt: TGTGCCAGTAGTTGGACAGGGAATGAAAAACTGTTTTTT; d_call: TRBD1; j_call: TRBJ1-4; clone_size: .; v_call: TRBV19
cdr3_aa: CASSPGQDLYGYTF; cdr3_nt: TGTGCCAGCTCACCTGGACAGGACCTCTATGGCTACACCTTC; d_call: TRBD1; j_call: TRBJ1-2; clone_size: .; v_call: TRBV18
cdr3_aa: CASSMGRVMNTEAFF; cdr3_nt: TGTGCCAGTAGTATGGGGCGTGTTATGAACACTGAAGCTTTCTTT; d_call: .; j_call: TRBJ1-1; clone_size: many; v_call: TRBV19
cdr3_aa: CASSQDGGGTQYF; cdr3_nt: TGCGCCAGCAGCCAAGATGGAGGAGGTACGCAGTATTTT; d_call: .; j_call: TRBJ2-3; clone_size: .; v_call: TRBV4-3
cdr3_aa: CASSTDKNTEAFF; cdr3_nt: TGTGCCAGCAGCACAGACAAGAACACTGAAGCTTTCTTT; d_call: .; j_call: TRBJ1-1; clone_size: .; v_call: TRBV7-9
cdr3_aa: CASSVAAGIRGGEQFF; cdr3_nt: TGTGCCAGCAGCGTAGCAGCCGGAATCAGGGGCGGTGAGCAGTTCTTC; d_call: .; j_call: TRBJ2-1; clone_size: .; v_call: TRBV9
cdr3_aa: CSATGLTSGVREQYF; cdr3_nt: TGCAGCGCCACTGGACTTACTAGCGGGGTGCGCGAGCAGTACTTC; d_call: TRBD2; j_call: TRBJ2-7; clone_size: .; v_call: TRBV29-1
cdr3_aa: CASSVDSKSEQYF; cdr3_nt: TGTGCCAGCAGCGTAGATAGCAAAAGCGAGCAGTACTTC; d_call: .; j_call: TRBJ2-7; clone_size: .; v_call: TRBV9
cdr3_aa: CASSIVRGGVYNEQFF; cdr3_nt: TGTGCCAGCAGCATAGTAAGGGGGGGAGTGTACAATGAGCAGTTCTTC; d_call: .; j_call: TRBJ2-1; clone_size: .; v_call: TRBV6-6
cdr3_aa: CASSLVRGNLEKLFF; cdr3_nt: TGTGCCAGCAGCTTAGTCCGGGGGAATTTAGAAAAACTGTTTTTT; d_call: .; j_call: TRBJ1-4; clone_size: once; v_call: TRBV7-2
cdr3_aa: CASSSPRGGGDTQYF; cdr3_nt: TGTGCCAGCAGCTCCCCGAGGGGAGGTGGAGATACGCAGTATTTT; d_call: .; j_call: TRBJ2-3; clone_size: .; v_call: TRBV5-5
cdr3_aa: CASSVAAGKETQYF; cdr3_nt: TGTGCCAGCAGCGTAGCGGCAGGAAAAGAGACCCAGTACTTC; d_call: .; j_call: TRBJ2-5; clone_size: .; v_call: TRBV9
cdr3_aa: CASTDGTGSYNEQFF; cdr3_nt: TGTGCCAGCACCGACGGGACAGGAAGCTACAATGAGCAGTTCTTC; d_call: TRBD1; j_call: TRBJ2-1; clone_size: .; v_call: TRBV27
cdr3_aa: CASSQEPELAGGPFGTDTQYF; cdr3_nt: TGTGCCAGCAGCCAAGAGCCCGAACTAGCGGGAGGGCCTTTTGGCACAGATACGCAGTATTTT; d_call: TRBD2; j_call: TRBJ2-3; clone_size: once; v_call: TRBV3-1/TRBV3-2
cdr3_aa: CAISDPTRGSEKLFF; cdr3_nt: TGTGCCATCAGTGACCCGACAAGGGGTTCTGAAAAACTGTTTTTT; d_call: .; j_call: TRBJ1-4; clone_size: .; v_call: TRBV10-3
cdr3_aa: CASRASGQNYGYTF; cdr3_nt: TGTGCCAGTAGAGCGTCAGGGCAGAACTATGGCTACACCTTC; d_call: .; j_call: TRBJ1-2; clone_size: once; v_call: TRBV19
cdr3_aa: CARSRGGVGTGELFF; cdr3_nt: TGTGCCCGCAGCCGGGGGGGGGTTGGCACCGGGGAGCTGTTTTTT; d_call: TRBD2; j_call: TRBJ2-2; clone_size: once; v_call: TRBV25-1
cdr3_aa: CASRTGTGGAGSYNEQFF; cdr3_nt: TGTGCCAGCAGGACCGGGACAGGGGGCGCGGGCTCCTACAATGAGCAGTTCTTC; d_call: TRBD1; j_call: TRBJ2-1; clone_size: .; v_call: TRBV28
cdr3_aa: CASSRGLSTEAFF; cdr3_nt: TGTGCCAGCTCGAGAGGGTTGAGCACTGAAGCTTTCTTT; d_call: .; j_call: TRBJ1-1; clone_size: .; v_call: TRBV18
cdr3_aa: CASSAQMNTEAFF; cdr3_nt: TGTGCCAGCAGCGCCCAGATGAACACTGAAGCTTTCTTT; d_call: .; j_call: TRBJ1-1; clone_size: .; v_call: TRBV5-6
cdr3_aa: CASSLDRQTAAFF; cdr3_nt: TGTGCCAGCAGCTTAGACAGGCAAACGGCAGCTTTCTTT; d_call: .; j_call: TRBJ1-1; clone_size: .; v_call: TRBV11-2
cdr3_aa: CASGLGSGVSTDTQYF; cdr3_nt: TGTGCTAGTGGTTTGGGCTCAGGGGTAAGCACAGATACGCAGTATTTT; d_call: .; j_call: TRBJ2-3; clone_size: .; v_call: TRBV12-5
cdr3_aa: CASSFPPGGSGNTIYF; cdr3_nt: TGTGCCAGCAGCTTCCCCCCAGGGGGCTCTGGAAACACCATATATTTT; d_call: TRBD1; j_call: TRBJ1-3; clone_size: .; v_call: TRBV7-9
cdr3_aa: CASSKYTRTTPNYGYTF; cdr3_nt: TGTGCCAGCAGCAAGTATACACGAACTACCCCTAACTATGGCTACACCTTC; d_call: .; j_call: TRBJ1-2; clone_size: .; v_call: TRBV21-1
cdr3_aa: CAWSPPDRGVYGYTF; cdr3_nt: TGTGCCTGGAGTCCCCCGGACAGGGGAGTCTATGGCTACACCTTC; d_call: TRBD1; j_call: TRBJ1-2; clone_size: .; v_call: TRBV30
cdr3_aa: CASSLVRDYGYTF; cdr3_nt: TGTGCCAGCAGCTTAGTCAGGGACTATGGCTACACCTTC; d_call: .; j_call: TRBJ1-2; clone_size: once; v_call: TRBV11-2
cdr3_aa: CASSEGQGVGEAFF; cdr3_nt: TGTGCCAGCAGCGAAGGACAGGGAGTAGGTGAAGCTTTCTTT; d_call: TRBD1; j_call: TRBJ1-1; clone_size: .; v_call: TRBV6-2/TRBV6-3
cdr3_aa: CASSQGTGSSGYTF; cdr3_nt: TGTGCCAGCAGCCAAGGAACAGGGAGTAGCGGCTACACCTTC; d_call: .; j_call: TRBJ1-2; clone_size: .; v_call: TRBV5-4
cdr3_aa: CASSQVWGAGNTIYF; cdr3_nt: TGTGCCAGCAGCCAAGTATGGGGAGCTGGAAACACCATATATTTT; d_call: .; j_call: TRBJ1-3; clone_size: .; v_call: TRBV3-1/TRBV3-2
cdr3_aa: CASSMGQTGNTIYF; cdr3_nt: TGTGCCAGCTCCATGGGACAGACTGGAAACACCATATATTTT; d_call: TRBD1; j_call: TRBJ1-3; clone_size: .; v_call: TRBV18
cdr3_aa: CASRGLGGSYEQYF; cdr3_nt: TGTGCCAGCAGGGGGTTGGGAGGCTCCTACGAGCAGTACTTC; d_call: .; j_call: TRBJ2-7; clone_size: .; v_call: TRBV27